This TCR beta chain emerged from a study of beta chain features in type 1 diabetes. Study-level points and caveats: The study notes PCR might favor shorter templates equally in patients and controls.

Cell sorting via CD45RO/CCR7/CD25/CD127/CD95/CD27 was performed to obtain CD4+ naive, central memory, regulatory and stem cell-like memory cells. What was sequenced were expressed TCRB transcripts, since all of the isolated RNA had been reverse transcribed. Sequencing was performed with immunoSEQ multiplex PCR; in TCRdb, only in-frame clones are kept and a portion is missing. In the table there are 35,000 or so clones, 50% to 75% of which are singletons. In its sample, this clone was seen a few times. The antigen is unknown. Germline loops: CDR1 MNHNY, CDR2 SVGAGI (reference sequence). With 0 bases removed from V and 6 bases from J, the gap between germline ends came to 8 bases. There are 13 residues in the CDR3.

The receptor was isolated from a woman aged 25-40 years in good health. The sequencing sample was made of Tregs from blood. The V gene is TRBV6-6, the J gene TRBJ1-1; possibly TRBD1 for D (6 bases). The CDR3 nucleotides are TGTGCCAGCAGTTACTCTTCAGGGGCTGAAGCTTTCTTT. The encoded protein is CASSYSSGAEAFF.